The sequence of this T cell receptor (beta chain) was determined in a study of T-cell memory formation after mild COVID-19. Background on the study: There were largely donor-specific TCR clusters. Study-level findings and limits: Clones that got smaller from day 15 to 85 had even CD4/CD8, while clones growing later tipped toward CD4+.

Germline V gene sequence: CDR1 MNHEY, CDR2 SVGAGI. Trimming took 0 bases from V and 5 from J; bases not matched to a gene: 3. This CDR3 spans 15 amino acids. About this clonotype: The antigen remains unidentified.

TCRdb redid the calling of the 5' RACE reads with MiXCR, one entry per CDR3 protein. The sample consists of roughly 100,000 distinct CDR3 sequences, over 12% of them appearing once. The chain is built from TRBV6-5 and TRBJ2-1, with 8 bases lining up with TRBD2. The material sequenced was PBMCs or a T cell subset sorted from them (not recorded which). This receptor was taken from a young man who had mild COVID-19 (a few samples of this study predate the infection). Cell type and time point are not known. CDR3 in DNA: TGTGCCAGCAGTTACTCGGCGGGGGGAAACAATGAGCAGTTCTTC. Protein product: CASSYSAGGNNEQFF.